This T cell receptor beta chain was obtained from a study of vaccination and CD4 T cells after COVID-19. Across the study: The makeup of the convalescents was six males and four females, two of them Hispanic. Vaccination of participants consisted of two doses of either BNT162b2 or mRNA-1273 vaccine.

An Oncomine TCR Beta short-read assay was used to sequence the DNA from cultured CD4+ T cells. After culture, CD4+ T cells served as the source for genomic DNA extraction. TCRdb used MiXCR to reprocess the PCR reads, holding one entry per CDR3 protein. The sample has fewer than 9,000 distinct CDR3 sequences, roughly 46% seen once; the top ten hold about two fifths. Treatment specified: approximately 9-day PBMC culture with coronavirus spike peptide pools or control peptides (ViraFEST assay). This clonotype was found once. Its antigen remains unidentified. This clonotype was sampled from a human donor who had recovered from COVID-19. The sequenced sample consisted of CD4+ T cells from blood, cultured in vitro.

The DNA of the CDR3 is TGTGCCAGCAGCAGGGACAGGATGAACACTGAAGCTTTCTTT. The encoded protein is CASSRDRMNTEAFF. The J gene is TRBJ1-1, the V gene TRBV2; TRBD1 agrees at 8 bases. Germline CDR1 is SNHLY and CDR2 is FYNNEI. The CDR3 is 14 residues long. With 6 bases clipped from V and 0 bases from J, the junction kept 3 bases outside the gene matches.